This T cell receptor (beta chain) stems from a study of T-cell reconstitution after alpha-beta-depleted transplantation in children. Study-level findings and limits: Certain patients had high TCRbeta diversity at day 60, and it came from recipient T cells and thymic progenitors that survived. Counts and diversity of T cells one year after transplant came mostly from newly produced T cells. As was reported, about two months after transplant, alpha-beta T cells came from several hundred expanded graft clones.

Construction of the TCRbeta library involved unique molecular identifiers. Each CDR3 protein is one row after TCRdb ran MiXCR on the PCR reads. The data contain about 870,000 distinct CDR3 sequences, about 15% of them singletons. This clonotype was seen more than once but under ten times. Its specificity is unknown. CDR3 length: 13 amino acids. The ends were cut back, 2 bases at V and 0 bases at J, with 2 bases in the middle. In germline, CDR1 is WNHNN, CDR2 SYGVQD (reference sequence). The chain employs TRBV10-1 and TRBJ1-5; D is ambiguous. This receptor was taken from a male patient younger than 18 who had a stem cell transplant for acute lymphoblastic leukemia, so the T cells may come from the graft donor. The sample in question was PBMCs, mostly from graft donor cells, obtained 360 days after TCRalphabeta/CD19-depleted stem cell transplant. In nucleotides, the CDR3 is TGCGCCAGCAGTGAGGTTAGCAATCAGCCCCAGCATTTT. It yields the protein CASSEVSNQPQHF.